Listed here are 2 T cell receptor beta chains from one sample, sequenced in a study of blood T cells in healthy people across ages. Combining a sample-barcoded 5' primer with a J-beta primer mix, a second PCR ran for roughly 6 to 11 cycles. Via MiXCR, TCRdb re-called the 5' RACE reads, giving one row per CDR3 protein. Here the sample spans about 1.5 million distinct CDR3 sequences, 35% to 45% being singletons. The sample taken for sequencing was blood. The receptors were gathered from a woman between 18 and 29 years old in good health.

For this clonotype: At one boundary the junction diverges from the germline segment, which might be a read error. The rearrangement links TRBV20-1 to TRBJ1-1; D might be TRBD1 (6 bases). This CDR3 has 14 residues. CDR1 DFQATT and CDR2 SNEGSKA come from the germline V gene (reference sequence). The CDR3: CSARDQGFATEAFF. As DNA, the CDR3 is TGCAGTGCAAGAGATCAGGGGTTCGCCACTGAAGCTTTCTTT.

The chain couples TRBV27 to TRBJ2-3; 11 nucleotides align to TRBD2. The CDR3 runs 15 residues. Looked up from germline, CDR1 is MNHEY and CDR2 is SMNVEV (reference sequence). V trimming: 5 bases; J trimming: 6 bases; junction bases outside the gene matches: 7. Here the CDR3 DNA reads TGTGCCAGCAGTGCTAGCGGGAGGACGGGGGATACGCAGTATTTT. Translated, it gives CASSASGRTGDTQYF.